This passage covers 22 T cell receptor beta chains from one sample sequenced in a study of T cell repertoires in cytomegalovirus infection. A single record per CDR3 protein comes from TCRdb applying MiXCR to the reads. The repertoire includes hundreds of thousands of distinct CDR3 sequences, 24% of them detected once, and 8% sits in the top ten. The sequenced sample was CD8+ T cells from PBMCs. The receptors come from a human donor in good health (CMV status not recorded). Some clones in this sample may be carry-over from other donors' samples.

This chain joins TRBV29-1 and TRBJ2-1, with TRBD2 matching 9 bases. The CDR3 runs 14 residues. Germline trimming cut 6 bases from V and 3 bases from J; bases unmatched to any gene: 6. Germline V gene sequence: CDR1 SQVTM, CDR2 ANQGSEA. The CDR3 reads CSVKAGGFYNEQFF. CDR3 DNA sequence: TGCAGCGTAAAAGCGGGGGGATTCTACAATGAGCAGTTCTTC.

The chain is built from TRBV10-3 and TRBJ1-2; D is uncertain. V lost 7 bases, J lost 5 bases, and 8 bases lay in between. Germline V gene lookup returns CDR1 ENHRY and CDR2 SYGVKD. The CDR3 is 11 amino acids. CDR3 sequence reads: CAIKREYGYTF. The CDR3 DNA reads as TGTGCCATCAAGCGAGAATATGGCTACACCTTC.

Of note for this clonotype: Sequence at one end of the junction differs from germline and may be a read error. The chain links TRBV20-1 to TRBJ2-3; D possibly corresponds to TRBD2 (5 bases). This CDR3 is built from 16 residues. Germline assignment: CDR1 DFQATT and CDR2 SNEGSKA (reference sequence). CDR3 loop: CSTRISALHSTDTQYF. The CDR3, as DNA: TGCAGTACTAGAATCAGTGCGTTACATAGCACAGATACGCAGTATTTT.

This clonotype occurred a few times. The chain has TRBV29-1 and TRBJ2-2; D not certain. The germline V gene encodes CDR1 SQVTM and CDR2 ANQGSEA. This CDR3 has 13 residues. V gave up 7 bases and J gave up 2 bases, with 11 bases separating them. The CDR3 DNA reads TGCAGCGATAGAGAAAAAAACACCGGGGAGCTGTTTTTT. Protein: CSDREKNTGELFF.

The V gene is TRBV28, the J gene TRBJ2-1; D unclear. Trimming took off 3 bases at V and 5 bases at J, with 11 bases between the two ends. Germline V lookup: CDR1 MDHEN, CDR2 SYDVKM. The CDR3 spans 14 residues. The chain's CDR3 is CASSLVTGHNEQFF. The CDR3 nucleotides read TGTGCCAGCAGTTTGGTGACGGGTCACAATGAGCAGTTCTTC.

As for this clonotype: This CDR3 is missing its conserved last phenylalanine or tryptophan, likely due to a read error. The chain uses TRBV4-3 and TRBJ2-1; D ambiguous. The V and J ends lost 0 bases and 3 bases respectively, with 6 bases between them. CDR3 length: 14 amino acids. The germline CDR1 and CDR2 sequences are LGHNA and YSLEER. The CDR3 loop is CASSQDGYYNEQFC. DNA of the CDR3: TGCGCCAGCAGCCAAGATGGGTACTACAATGAGCAGTTCTGC.

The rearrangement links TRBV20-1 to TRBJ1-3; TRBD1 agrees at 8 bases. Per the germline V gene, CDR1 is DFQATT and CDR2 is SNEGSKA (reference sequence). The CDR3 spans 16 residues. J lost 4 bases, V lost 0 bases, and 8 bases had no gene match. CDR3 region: CSARDRQGASGNTIYF. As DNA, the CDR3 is TGCAGTGCTAGAGATCGGCAGGGGGCGTCCGGAAACACCATATATTTT.

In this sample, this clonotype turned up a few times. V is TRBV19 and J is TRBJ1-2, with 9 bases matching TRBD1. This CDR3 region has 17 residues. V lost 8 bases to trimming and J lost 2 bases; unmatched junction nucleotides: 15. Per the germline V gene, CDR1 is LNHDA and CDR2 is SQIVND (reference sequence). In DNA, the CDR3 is TGTGCCAGTGGACCCGGGACAGGGAAGGATGGGAACTATGGCTACACCTTC. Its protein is CASGPGTGKDGNYGYTF.

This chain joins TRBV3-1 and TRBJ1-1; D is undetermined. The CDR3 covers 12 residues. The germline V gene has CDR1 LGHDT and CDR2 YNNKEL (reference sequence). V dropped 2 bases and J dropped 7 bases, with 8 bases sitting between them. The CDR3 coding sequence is TGTGCCAGCAGCCAACGGGGAAATGAAGCTTTCTTT. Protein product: CASSQRGNEAFF. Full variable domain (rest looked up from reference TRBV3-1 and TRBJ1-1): DTAVSQTPKYLVTQMGNDKSIKCEQNLGHDTMYWYKQDSKKFLKIMFSYNNKELIINETVPNRFSPKSPDKAHLNLHINSLELGDSAVYFCASSQRGNEAFFGQGTRLTVV.

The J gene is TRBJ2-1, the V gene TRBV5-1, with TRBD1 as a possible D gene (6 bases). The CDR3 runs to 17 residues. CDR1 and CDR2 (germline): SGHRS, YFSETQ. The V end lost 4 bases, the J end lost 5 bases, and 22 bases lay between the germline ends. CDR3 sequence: CASSASFYRVEDNEQFF. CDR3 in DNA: TGCGCCAGCAGCGCGTCCTTCTACAGGGTAGAGGACAATGAGCAGTTCTTC.

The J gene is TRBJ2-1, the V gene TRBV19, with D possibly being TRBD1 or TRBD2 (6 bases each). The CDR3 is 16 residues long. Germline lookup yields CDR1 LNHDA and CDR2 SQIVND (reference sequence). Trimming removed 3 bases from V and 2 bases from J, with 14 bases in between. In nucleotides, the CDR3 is TGTGCCAGTAGTATCCCTGGGGGGCGAGCCTACAATGAGCAGTTCTTC. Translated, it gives CASSIPGGRAYNEQFF. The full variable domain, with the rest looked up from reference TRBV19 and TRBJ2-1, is DGGITQSPKYLFRKEGQNVTLSCEQNLNHDAMYWYRQDPGQGLRLIYYSQIVNDFQKGDIAEGYSVSREKKESFPLTVTSAQKNPTAFYLCASSIPGGRAYNEQFFGPGTRLTVL.

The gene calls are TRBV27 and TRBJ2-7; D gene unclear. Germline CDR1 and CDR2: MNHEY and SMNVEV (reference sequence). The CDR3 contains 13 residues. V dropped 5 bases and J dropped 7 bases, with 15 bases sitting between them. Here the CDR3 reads CASSKTPNLEQYF. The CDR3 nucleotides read TGTGCCAGCAGTAAGACCCCAAATCTGGAGCAGTACTTC.

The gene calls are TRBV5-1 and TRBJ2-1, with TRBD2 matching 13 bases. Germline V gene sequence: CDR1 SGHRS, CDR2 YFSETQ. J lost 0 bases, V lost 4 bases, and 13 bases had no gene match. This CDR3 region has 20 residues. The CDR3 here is CASSPILGLAGVFSYNEQFF. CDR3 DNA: TGCGCCAGCAGCCCCATCCTTGGACTAGCGGGGGTGTTCTCCTACAATGAGCAGTTCTTC.

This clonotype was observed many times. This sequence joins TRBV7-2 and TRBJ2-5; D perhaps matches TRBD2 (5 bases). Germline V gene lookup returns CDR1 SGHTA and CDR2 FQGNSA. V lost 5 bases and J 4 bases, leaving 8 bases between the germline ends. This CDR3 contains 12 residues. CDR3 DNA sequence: TGTGCCAGCAGCCCCGAGGGAGAGACCCAGTACTTC. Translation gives CASSPEGETQYF.

In DNA form, the CDR3 reads TGTGCCACCCGACGGACCGGGACAGCAGCCAACTATGGCTACACCTTC. Protein product: CATRRTGTAANYGYTF. The rearrangement uses TRBV12-3 or TRBV12-4 and TRBJ1-2; 7 bases are a match to TRBD1. This CDR3 region has 16 residues. V lost 10 bases to trimming and J lost 2 bases; unmatched junction nucleotides: 16.

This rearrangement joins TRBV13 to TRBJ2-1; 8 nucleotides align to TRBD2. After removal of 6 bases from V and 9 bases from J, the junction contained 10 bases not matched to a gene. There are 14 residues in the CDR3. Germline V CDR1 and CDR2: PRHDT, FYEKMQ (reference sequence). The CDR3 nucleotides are TGTGCCAGCAGTCTCGGGGGGGCCAGGGCTGAGCAGTTCTTC. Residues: CASSLGGARAEQFF.

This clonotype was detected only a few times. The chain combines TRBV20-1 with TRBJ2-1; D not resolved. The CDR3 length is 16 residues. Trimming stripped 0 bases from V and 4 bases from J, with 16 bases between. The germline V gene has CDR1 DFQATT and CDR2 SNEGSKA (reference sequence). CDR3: CSARDPSQVNYNEQFF. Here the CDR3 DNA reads TGCAGTGCTAGAGATCCAAGTCAAGTGAATTACAATGAGCAGTTCTTC.

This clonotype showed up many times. CDR3 in DNA: TGTGCCAGCAGCGCGCCAGAGGACAGTCAAGAGACCCAGTACTTC. It is translated as CASSAPEDSQETQYF. The chain is built from TRBV7-8 and TRBJ2-5, with D maybe TRBD1 (6 bases). Between the trimmed V and J ends, which lost 5 bases and 2 bases, there was a span of 15 bases. Per germline, CDR1 SGHVS and CDR2 FQNEAQ. The CDR3 has 15 amino acids.

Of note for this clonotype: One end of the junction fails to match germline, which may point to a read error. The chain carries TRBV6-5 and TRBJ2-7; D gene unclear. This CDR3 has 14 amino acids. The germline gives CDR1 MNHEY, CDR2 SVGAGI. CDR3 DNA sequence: TGTGCCCGCAGTTATAAAGTGAGCTCCTACGAGCAGTACTTC. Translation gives CARSYKVSSYEQYF.

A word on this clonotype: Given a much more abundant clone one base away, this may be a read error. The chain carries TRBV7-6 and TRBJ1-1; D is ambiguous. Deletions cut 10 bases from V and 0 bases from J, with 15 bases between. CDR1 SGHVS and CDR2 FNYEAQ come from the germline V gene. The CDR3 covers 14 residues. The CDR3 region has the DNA TGTGCCAACAATAAAGAAGTCATGAACACTGAAGCTTTCTTT. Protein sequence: CANNKEVMNTEAFF. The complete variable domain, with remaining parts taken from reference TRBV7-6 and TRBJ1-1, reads GAGVSQSPRYKVTKRGQDVALRCDPISGHVSLYWYRQALGQGPEFLTYFNYEAQQDKSGLPNDRFSAERPEGSISTLTIQRTEQRDSAMYRCANNKEVMNTEAFFGQGTRLTVV.

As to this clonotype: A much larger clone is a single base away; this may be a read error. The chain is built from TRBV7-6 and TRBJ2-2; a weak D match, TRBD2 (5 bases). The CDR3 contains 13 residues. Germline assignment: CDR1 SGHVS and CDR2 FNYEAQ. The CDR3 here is CASSLALPGELLF. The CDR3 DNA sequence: TGTGCCAGCAGCTTAGCGCTTCCCGGGGAGCTGTTATTT.

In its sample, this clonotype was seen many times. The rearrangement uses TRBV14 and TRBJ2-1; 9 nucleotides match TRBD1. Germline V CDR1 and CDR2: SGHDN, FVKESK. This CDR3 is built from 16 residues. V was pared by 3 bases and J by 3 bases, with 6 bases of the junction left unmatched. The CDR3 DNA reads TGTGCCAGCAGCCACCCGGGACAGGGCCACTACAATGAGCAGTTCTTC. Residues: CASSHPGQGHYNEQFF.